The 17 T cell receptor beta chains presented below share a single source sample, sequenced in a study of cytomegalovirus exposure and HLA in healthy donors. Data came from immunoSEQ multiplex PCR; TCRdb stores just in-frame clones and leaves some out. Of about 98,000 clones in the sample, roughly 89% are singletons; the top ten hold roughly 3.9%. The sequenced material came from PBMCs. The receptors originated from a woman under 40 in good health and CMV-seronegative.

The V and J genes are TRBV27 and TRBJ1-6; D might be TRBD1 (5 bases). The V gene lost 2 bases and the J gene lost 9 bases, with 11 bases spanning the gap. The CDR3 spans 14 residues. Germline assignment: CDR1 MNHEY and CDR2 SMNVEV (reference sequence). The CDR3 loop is CASSLGGAGSPLHF. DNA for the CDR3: TGTGCCAGCAGTTTAGGGGGAGCGGGTTCACCCCTCCACTTT.

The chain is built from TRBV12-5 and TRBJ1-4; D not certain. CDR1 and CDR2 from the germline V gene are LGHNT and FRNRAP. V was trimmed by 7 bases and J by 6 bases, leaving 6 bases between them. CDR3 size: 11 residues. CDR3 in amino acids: CASAQYEKLFF. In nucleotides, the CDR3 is TGTGCTAGTGCCCAGTATGAAAAACTGTTTTTT.

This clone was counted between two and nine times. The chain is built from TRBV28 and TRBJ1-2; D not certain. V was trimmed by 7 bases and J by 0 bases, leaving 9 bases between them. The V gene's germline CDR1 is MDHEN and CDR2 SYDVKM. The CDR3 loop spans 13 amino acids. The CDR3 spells CASKDSANYGYTF. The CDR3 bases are TGTGCCAGCAAGGACTCAGCTAACTATGGCTACACCTTC.

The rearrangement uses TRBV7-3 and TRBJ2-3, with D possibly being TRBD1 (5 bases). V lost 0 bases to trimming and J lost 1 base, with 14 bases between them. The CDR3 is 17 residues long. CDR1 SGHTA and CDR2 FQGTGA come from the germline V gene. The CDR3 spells CASSLTGQGGGTDTQYF. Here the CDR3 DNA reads TGTGCCAGCAGCTTAACAGGGCAGGGCGGAGGCACAGATACGCAGTATTTT.

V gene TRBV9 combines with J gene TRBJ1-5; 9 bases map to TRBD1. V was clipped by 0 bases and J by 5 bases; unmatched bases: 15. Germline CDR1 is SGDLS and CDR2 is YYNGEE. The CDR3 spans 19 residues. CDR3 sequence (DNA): TGTGCCAGCAGCGTAGCTCCCGGGACAGGGCCCATATTAGATCAGCCCCAGCATTTT. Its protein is CASSVAPGTGPILDQPQHF.

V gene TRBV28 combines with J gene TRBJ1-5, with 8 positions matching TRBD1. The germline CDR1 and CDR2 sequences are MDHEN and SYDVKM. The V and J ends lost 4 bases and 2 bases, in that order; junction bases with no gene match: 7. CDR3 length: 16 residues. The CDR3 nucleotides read TGTGCCAGCAGTTCCTCTTCGACAGGGGGCAATCAGCCCCAGCATTTT. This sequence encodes CASSSSSTGGNQPQHF. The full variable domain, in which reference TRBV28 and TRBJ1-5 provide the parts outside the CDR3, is DVKVTQSSRYLVKRTGEKVFLECVQDMDHENMFWYRQDPGLGLRLIYFSYDVKMKEKGDIPEGYSVSREKKERFSLILESASTNQTSMYLCASSSSSTGGNQPQHFGDGTRLSIL.

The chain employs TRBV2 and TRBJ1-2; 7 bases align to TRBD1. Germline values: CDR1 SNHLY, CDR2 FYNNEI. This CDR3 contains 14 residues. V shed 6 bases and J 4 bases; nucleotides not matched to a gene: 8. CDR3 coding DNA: TGTGCCAGCAGCCCGGACAGGACGACCTATGGCTACACCTTC. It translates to CASSPDRTTYGYTF.

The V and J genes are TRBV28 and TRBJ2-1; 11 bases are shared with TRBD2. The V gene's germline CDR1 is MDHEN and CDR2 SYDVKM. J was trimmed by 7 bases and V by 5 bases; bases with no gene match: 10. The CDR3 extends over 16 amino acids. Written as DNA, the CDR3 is TGTGCCAGCAGTGTGACTAGCGGGATCGGTGGGAATGAGCAGTTCTTC. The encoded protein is CASSVTSGIGGNEQFF.

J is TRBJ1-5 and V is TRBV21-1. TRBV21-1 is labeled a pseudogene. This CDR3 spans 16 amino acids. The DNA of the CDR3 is TGTGCCAGCACCCTGGGAGGGAAGTATAGCAATCAGCCCCAGCATTTT. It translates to CASTLGGKYSNQPQHF.

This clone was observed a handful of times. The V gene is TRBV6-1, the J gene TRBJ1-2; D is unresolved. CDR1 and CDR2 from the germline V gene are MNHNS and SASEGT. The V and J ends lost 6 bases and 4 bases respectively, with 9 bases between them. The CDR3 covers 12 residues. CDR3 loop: CASRPNSYGYTF. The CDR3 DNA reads TGTGCCAGCAGGCCCAACTCCTATGGCTACACCTTC.

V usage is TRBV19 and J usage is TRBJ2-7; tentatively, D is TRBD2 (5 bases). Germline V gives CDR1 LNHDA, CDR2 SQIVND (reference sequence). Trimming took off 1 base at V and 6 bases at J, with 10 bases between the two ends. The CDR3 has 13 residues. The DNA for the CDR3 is TGTGCCAGTAGTATAGGAGGGTCGGGCGAGCAGTACTTC. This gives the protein CASSIGGSGEQYF.

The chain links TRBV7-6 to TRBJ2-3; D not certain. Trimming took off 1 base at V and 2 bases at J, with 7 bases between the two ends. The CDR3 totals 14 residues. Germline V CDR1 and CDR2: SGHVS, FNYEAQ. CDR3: CASSLEVATDTQYF. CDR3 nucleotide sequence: TGTGCCAGCAGCTTAGAAGTAGCCACAGATACGCAGTATTTT.

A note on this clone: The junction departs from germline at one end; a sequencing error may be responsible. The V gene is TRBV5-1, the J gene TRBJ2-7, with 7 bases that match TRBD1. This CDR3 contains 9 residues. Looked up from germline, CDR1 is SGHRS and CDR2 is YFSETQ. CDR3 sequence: CASNRDSSF. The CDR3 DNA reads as TGCGCCAGCAACCGGGACAGTTCATTC. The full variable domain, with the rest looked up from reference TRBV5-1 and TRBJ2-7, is KAGVTQTPRYLIKTRGQQVTLSCSPISGHRSVSWYQQTPGQGLQFLFEYFSETQRNKGNFPGRFSGRQFSNSRSEMNVSTLELGDSALYLCASNRDSSFGPGTRLTVT.

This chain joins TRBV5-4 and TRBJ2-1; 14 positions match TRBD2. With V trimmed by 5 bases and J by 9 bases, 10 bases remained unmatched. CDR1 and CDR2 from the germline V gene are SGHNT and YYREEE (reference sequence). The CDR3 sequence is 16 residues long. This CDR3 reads CASSTGLAGGEGEQFF. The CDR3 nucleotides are TGTGCCAGCAGTACCGGACTAGCGGGGGGCGAGGGTGAGCAGTTCTTC.

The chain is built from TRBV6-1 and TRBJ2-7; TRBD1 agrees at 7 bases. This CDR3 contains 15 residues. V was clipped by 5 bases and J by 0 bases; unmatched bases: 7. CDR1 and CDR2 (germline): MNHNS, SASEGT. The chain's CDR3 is CASSTRGQPSYEQYF. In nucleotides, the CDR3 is TGTGCCAGCAGTACCAGGGGACAGCCCTCCTACGAGCAGTACTTC.

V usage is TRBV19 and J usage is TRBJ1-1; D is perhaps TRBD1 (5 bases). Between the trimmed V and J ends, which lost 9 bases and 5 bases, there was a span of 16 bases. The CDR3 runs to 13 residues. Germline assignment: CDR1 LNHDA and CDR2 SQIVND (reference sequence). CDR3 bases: TGTGCCAGCGCCGGTGGGGGGGGAACTGAAGCTTTCTTT. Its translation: CASAGGGGTEAFF.

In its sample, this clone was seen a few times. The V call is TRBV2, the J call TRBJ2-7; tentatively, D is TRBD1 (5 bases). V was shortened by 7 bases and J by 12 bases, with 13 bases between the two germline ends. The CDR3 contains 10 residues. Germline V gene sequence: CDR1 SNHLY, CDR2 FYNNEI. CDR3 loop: CASIGRGPYF. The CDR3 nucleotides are TGTGCCAGCATAGGTAGGGGTCCGTACTTC.